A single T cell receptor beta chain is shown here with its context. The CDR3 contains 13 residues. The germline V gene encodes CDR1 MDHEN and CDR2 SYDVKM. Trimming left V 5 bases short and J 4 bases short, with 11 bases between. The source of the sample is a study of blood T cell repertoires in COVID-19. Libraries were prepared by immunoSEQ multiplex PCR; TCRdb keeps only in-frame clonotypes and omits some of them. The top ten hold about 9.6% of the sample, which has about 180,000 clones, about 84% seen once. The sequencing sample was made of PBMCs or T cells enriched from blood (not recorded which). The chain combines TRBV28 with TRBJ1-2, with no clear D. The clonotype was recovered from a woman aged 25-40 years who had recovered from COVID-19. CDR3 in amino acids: CASSPGIGYGYTF. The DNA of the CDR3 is TGTGCCAGCAGTCCGGGGATTGGCTATGGCTACACCTTC.